This T cell receptor (beta chain) was profiled in a study of early T cells in non-severe SARS-CoV-2 infection. Whole-study results and caveats: VDJdb-based annotation leaned toward anti-spike CD8 responses and missed private and CD4 specificities.

Note on this clonotype: Its antigen is currently unknown.

The CDR3 has 16 residues. Germline CDR1 and CDR2: ENHRY and SYGVKD. V was trimmed by 3 bases and J by 1 base, leaving 16 bases between them. TCRdb passed the 5' RACE reads through MiXCR, listing each CDR3 protein once. The sample contains about 60,000 distinct CDR3 sequences, around 14% of which appear only once. Sequencing was carried out using whole blood. The genes are TRBV10-3 and TRBJ2-7; perhaps TRBD2 as D (6 bases). This TCR was recovered from an adult who was a healthcare worker with PCR-confirmed SARS-CoV-2 infection or an uninfected control (not recorded which). The DNA for the CDR3 is TGTGCCATCAGTGATCCGATTTCGCGGGGTTCCTACGAGCAGTACTTC. Protein sequence: CAISDPISRGSYEQYF.